These 14 T cell receptor beta chains originate from one sample sequenced in a study of cytomegalovirus exposure and HLA in healthy donors. In the PCR, 60 Vbeta and 13 Jbeta primers were used. The data were produced by immunoSEQ multiplex PCR, yet TCRdb's version contains in-frame clones alone and is incomplete. There are around 75,000 clones in the sample, with less than 6% held by the top ten. Sequences were obtained from PBMCs. The receptors stem from a man aged 40-50 years in good health and CMV-seronegative.

DNA for the CDR3: TGTGCCAGCAGCAATTTACAGGGGAACTATGGCTACACCTTC. It encodes CASSNLQGNYGYTF. This chain uses TRBV7-9 with TRBJ1-2, with 7 positions matching TRBD1. V lost 5 bases to trimming and J lost 2 bases; unmatched junction nucleotides: 5. Germline V gene data show CDR1 as SEHNR and CDR2 as FQNEAQ (reference sequence). The CDR3 length is 14 residues.

The chain employs TRBV6-5 and TRBJ1-5; the D gene is possibly TRBD1 (5 bases). The germline V and J ends were trimmed by 2 bases and 4 bases, with 12 bases remaining between them. The length of the CDR3 is 15 residues. In germline, CDR1 is MNHEY, CDR2 SVGAGI. The CDR3 region has the DNA TGTGCCAGCAGTTACAATCAGGGAAGTAATCAGCCCCAGCATTTT. It encodes CASSYNQGSNQPQHF.

Details on this clone: A junction boundary mismatches the germline segment, possibly from a read error. The chain recombines TRBV10-3 with TRBJ2-7, with 7 bases that match TRBD2. Germline-derived CDR1 and CDR2 are ENHRY and SYGVKD. The CDR3 sequence is 12 residues long. DNA for the CDR3: TGTGCCATCAGTGGGGTCGGGGGGACCTCGGCGTTC. Encoded protein: CAISGVGGTSAF.

The gene calls are TRBV28 and TRBJ2-7; no definite D call. The CDR3 has 12 residues. V was pared by 10 bases and J by 2 bases, with 12 bases between. Germline loops: CDR1 MDHEN, CDR2 SYDVKM. CDR3 sequence reads: CATRLSAYEQYF. The CDR3 DNA follows: TGTGCCACCAGGCTAAGTGCCTACGAGCAGTACTTC.

The chain combines TRBV5-8 with TRBJ1-2; 11 bases match TRBD1. Trimming removed 4 bases from V and 4 bases from J; junction bases left unmatched: 6. This CDR3 is 15 amino acids long. Germline CDR1 is SGHTS and CDR2 is YDEGEE. CDR3 protein: CASSGWTGGSYGYTF. The CDR3 DNA reads as TGTGCCAGCAGCGGGTGGACAGGGGGCAGCTATGGCTACACCTTC.

This chain links TRBV6-5 with TRBJ2-4; 8 bases align to TRBD1. The length of the CDR3 is 15 residues. V lost 6 bases and J lost 8; bases outside the gene matches: 12. CDR1 MNHEY and CDR2 SVGAGI come from the germline V gene. Here the CDR3 DNA reads TGTGCCAGCAGACCGGACAGGGTCGGTGGAGACATTCAGTACTTC. Protein: CASRPDRVGGDIQYF.

This sequence joins TRBV9 and TRBJ1-1, with D hard to call. V was clipped by 3 bases and J by 4 bases, with 16 bases between them. The germline gives CDR1 SGDLS, CDR2 YYNGEE. The CDR3 extends over 15 amino acids. The CDR3 loop is CASSGPDSSGTEAFF. For the CDR3, the DNA is TGTGCCAGCAGCGGTCCGGACTCCTCGGGCACTGAAGCTTTCTTT. Looking up the rest from reference TRBV9 and TRBJ1-1 gives the full variable domain: DSGVTQTPKHLITATGQRVTLRCSPRSGDLSVYWYQQSLDQGLQFLIQYYNGEERAKGNILERFSAQQFPDLHSELNLSSLELGDSALYFCASSGPDSSGTEAFFGQGTRLTVV.

J is TRBJ1-3 and V is TRBV5-4; no clear D. Trimming left V 4 bases short and J 8 bases short, with 13 bases between. From germline, CDR1 is SGHNT and CDR2 YYREEE (reference sequence). The CDR3 sequence is 13 residues long. The CDR3 loop is CASSLQPRDTIYF. The CDR3 DNA reads as TGTGCCAGCAGCCTACAACCGAGGGACACCATATATTTT.

The V gene is TRBV6-4, the J gene TRBJ1-1; 7 nucleotides match TRBD1. This CDR3 is 14 amino acids long. J was trimmed by 1 base and V by 4 bases; bases with no gene match: 3. CDR1 MRHNA and CDR2 SNTAGT come from the germline V gene. The CDR3 sequence is CASSAGQSNTEAFF. CDR3 in DNA: TGTGCCAGCAGTGCGGGACAGTCGAACACTGAAGCTTTCTTT.

The chain employs TRBV5-5 and TRBJ1-4; D is ambiguous. Germline CDR1 is SGHKS and CDR2 is YYEKEE (reference sequence). V shed 0 bases and J shed 3 bases, with 15 bases lying between them. The CDR3 is 17 amino acids. The CDR3: CASSLGLLLSPNEKLFF. CDR3 coding DNA: TGTGCCAGCAGCTTGGGGCTCCTGTTGTCCCCTAATGAAAAACTGTTTTTT.

The rearrangement uses TRBV6-5 and TRBJ2-7; D might be TRBD2 (5 bases). CDR1 and CDR2 (germline): MNHEY, SVGAGI. The CDR3 covers 14 residues. V was trimmed by 3 bases and J by 4 bases, leaving 13 bases between them. The CDR3 DNA sequence: TGTGCCAGCAGTTATAGGGCGGAGGATTACGAGCAGTACTTC. This codes for CASSYRAEDYEQYF.

The chain combines TRBV6-1 with TRBJ2-2; 13 bases map to TRBD2. This CDR3 is built from 16 residues. The V gene's germline CDR1 is MNHNS and CDR2 SASEGT. V dropped 3 bases and J dropped 6; count of bases not matched to a gene: 4. In DNA, the CDR3 is TGTGCCAGCAGTGACGGACTAGCGGGAGTCGCCGGGGAGCTGTTTTTT. It codes for CASSDGLAGVAGELFF.

The CDR3 region has the DNA TGTGCCAGAAAACAGGGGGCGCAAGGAAAACTGTTTTTT. The encoded protein is CARKQGAQGKLFF. The chain has TRBV2 and TRBJ1-4, with 9 positions matching TRBD1. This CDR3 comprises 13 residues. Germline assignment: CDR1 SNHLY and CDR2 FYNNEI. J lost 10 bases, V lost 9 bases, and 9 bases had no gene match.

The chain couples TRBV6-4 to TRBJ2-1, with D possibly being TRBD2 (6 bases). The CDR3 is 14 residues long. CDR1 is MRHNA and CDR2 is SNTAGT in the germline V gene. V lost 0 bases and J 8 bases, leaving 11 bases between the germline ends. The CDR3: CASSDSAGFYEQFF. The CDR3 nucleotides read TGTGCCAGCAGTGACTCGGCGGGATTTTATGAGCAGTTCTTC.